This T cell receptor (beta chain) was observed in a study of T cell changes during pregnancy in multiple sclerosis. Here immunoSEQ multiplex PCR was the method, and the copy in TCRdb shows in-frame clones only, minus some. Counted here are about 70,000 clones, roughly 94% occurring once; the ten biggest clones make up less than 0.6%. Trimming pared 2 bases from V and 2 bases from J, leaving 7 bases between. In germline, CDR1 is SGHTA, CDR2 FQGNSA. The CDR3 has 13 residues. The source material was peripheral blood, sampled in the third trimester of pregnancy. The chain employs TRBV7-2 and TRBJ2-7; D is undetermined. The receptor was isolated from a female donor with multiple sclerosis, enrolled in a pregnancy study. The CDR3 coding sequence is TGTGCCAGCAGCTTACCGGAGACCTACGAGCAGTACTTC. Protein: CASSLPETYEQYF.